The present TCR beta chain was sequenced within a study of CD8+ T cells in alopecia areata. Treatment denoted: oral pan-JAK inhibitor, 5-10 mg twice daily. Alopecia areata patients provided lesional scalp punch biopsies and peripheral blood, both collected for the study. V gave up 0 bases and J gave up 11 bases, with 14 bases separating them. Germline CDR1 is SGDLS and CDR2 is YYNGEE. This CDR3 contains 14 residues. Extracted from the samples, RNA was reverse transcribed into cDNA to serve as the sequencing template. The method was immunoSEQ multiplex PCR; TCRdb's version includes in-frame clones alone and lacks a portion of them. The repertoire holds roughly 70,000 clones, with 29% as singletons. In this sample, this clone turned up a few times.

This chain links TRBV9 with TRBJ1-4; no clear D gene. The TCR comes from a human donor with alopecia areata. The sample was CD8+ T cells sorted from blood, taken at week 4, from a patient treated with tofacitinib. This chain's CDR3 is CASSVDGVMRKLFF. In nucleotides, the CDR3 is TGTGCCAGCAGCGTAGATGGGGTAATGAGGAAACTGTTTTTT. The full variable domain, in which reference TRBV9 and TRBJ1-4 provide the parts outside the CDR3, is DSGVTQTPKHLITATGQRVTLRCSPRSGDLSVYWYQQSLDQGLQFLIQYYNGEERAKGNILERFSAQQFPDLHSELNLSSLELGDSALYFCASSVDGVMRKLFFGSGTQLSVL.